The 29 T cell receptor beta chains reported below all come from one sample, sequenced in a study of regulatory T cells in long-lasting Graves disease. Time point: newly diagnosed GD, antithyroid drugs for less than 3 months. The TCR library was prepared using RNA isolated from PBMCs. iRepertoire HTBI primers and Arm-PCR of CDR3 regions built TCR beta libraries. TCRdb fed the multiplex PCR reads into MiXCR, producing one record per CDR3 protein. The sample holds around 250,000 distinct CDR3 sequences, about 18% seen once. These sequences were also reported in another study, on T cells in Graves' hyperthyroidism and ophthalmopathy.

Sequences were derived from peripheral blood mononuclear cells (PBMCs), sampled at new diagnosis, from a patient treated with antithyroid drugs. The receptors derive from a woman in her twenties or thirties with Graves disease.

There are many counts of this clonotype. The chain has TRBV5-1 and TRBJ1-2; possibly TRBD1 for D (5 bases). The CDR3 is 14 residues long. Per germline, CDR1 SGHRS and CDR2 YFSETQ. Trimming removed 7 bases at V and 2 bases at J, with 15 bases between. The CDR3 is CASSRQGENYGYTF. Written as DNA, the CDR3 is TGCGCCAGCTCTCGGCAGGGAGAGAACTATGGCTACACCTTC. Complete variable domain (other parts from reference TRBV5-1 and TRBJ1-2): KAGVTQTPRYLIKTRGQQVTLSCSPISGHRSVSWYQQTPGQGLQFLFEYFSETQRNKGNFPGRFSGRQFSNSRSEMNVSTLELGDSALYLCASSRQGENYGYTFGSGTRLTVV.

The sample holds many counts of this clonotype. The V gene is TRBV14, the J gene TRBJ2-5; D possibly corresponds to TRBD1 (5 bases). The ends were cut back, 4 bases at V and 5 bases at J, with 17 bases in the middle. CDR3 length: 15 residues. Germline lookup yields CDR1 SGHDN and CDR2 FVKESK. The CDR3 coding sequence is TGTGCCAGCAGCCGACTCGGACACTCGATGGAGACCCAGTACTTC. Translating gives CASSRLGHSMETQYF.

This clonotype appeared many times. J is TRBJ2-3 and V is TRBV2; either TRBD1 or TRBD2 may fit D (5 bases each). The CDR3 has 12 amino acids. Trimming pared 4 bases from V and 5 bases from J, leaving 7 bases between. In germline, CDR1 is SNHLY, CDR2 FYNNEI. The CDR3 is CASSGDEDTQYF. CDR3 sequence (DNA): TGTGCCAGCAGTGGGGACGAAGATACGCAGTATTTT. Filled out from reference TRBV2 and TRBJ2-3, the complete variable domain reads EPEVTQTPSHQVTQMGQEVILRCVPISNHLYFYWYRQILGQKVEFLVSFYNNEISEKSEIFDDQFSVERPDGSNFTLKIRSTKLEDSAMYFCASSGDEDTQYFGPGTRLTVL.

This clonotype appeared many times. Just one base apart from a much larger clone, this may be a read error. CDR3 in amino acids: CASSALDGPYEQYF. CDR3 bases: TGCGCCAGCAGCGCCCTTGACGGCCCCTACGAGCAGTACTTC. The chain couples TRBV5-1 to TRBJ2-7; no firm D call. The V gene's germline CDR1 is SGHRS and CDR2 YFSETQ. Trimming removed 4 bases at V and 2 bases at J, with 13 bases between. The CDR3 is 14 residues long.

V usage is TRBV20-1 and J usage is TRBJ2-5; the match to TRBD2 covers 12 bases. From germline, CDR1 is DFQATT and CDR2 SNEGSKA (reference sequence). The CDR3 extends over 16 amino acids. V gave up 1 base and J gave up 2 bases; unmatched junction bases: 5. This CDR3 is CSARVASGGGQETQYF. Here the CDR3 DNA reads TGCAGTGCTAGAGTGGCTAGCGGGGGGGGTCAAGAGACCCAGTACTTC.

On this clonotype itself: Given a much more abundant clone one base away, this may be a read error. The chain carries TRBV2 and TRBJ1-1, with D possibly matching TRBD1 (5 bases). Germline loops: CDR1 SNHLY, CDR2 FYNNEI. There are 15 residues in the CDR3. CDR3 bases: TGTGCCAGCAGATCGACCGGGACGGAGAACACTGAAGCTCTCTTT. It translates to CASRSTGTENTEALF.

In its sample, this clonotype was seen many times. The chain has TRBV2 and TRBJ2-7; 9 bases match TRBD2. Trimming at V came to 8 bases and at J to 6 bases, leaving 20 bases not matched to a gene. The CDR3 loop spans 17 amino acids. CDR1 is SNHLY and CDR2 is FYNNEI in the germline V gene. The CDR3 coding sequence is TGTGCCAGCTTGAGGGCGGCGGGGGGGCCAGGTGCGTTCGAGCAGTACTTC. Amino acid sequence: CASLRAAGGPGAFEQYF.

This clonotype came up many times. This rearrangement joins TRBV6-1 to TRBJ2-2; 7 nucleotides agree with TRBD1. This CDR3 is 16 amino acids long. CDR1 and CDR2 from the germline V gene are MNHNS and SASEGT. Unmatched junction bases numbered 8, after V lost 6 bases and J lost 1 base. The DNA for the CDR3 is TGTGCCAGCAGCCCCTCTGGGGACAGGAACACCGGGGAGCTGTTTTTT. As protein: CASSPSGDRNTGELFF.

CDR3 loop: CAWGQGPLTEAFF. The CDR3 DNA is TGTGCCTGGGGACAGGGCCCACTAACTGAAGCTTTCTTT. This chain connects TRBV30 to TRBJ1-1; TRBD1 agrees at 8 bases. The germline CDR1 and CDR2 sequences are GTSNPN and SVGIG (reference sequence). CDR3 length: 13 amino acids. The J segment lost 5 bases and the V segment lost 5 bases, leaving 7 bases of the junction unmatched.

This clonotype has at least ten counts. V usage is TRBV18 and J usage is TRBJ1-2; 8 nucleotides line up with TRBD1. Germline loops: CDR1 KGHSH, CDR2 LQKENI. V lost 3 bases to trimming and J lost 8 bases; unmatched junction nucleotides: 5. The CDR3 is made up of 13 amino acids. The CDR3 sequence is CASSPGQGGGYTF. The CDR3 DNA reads TGTGCCAGCTCACCCGGACAGGGCGGAGGCTACACCTTC. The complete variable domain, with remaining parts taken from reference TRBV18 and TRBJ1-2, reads NAGVMQNPRHLVRRRGQEARLRCSPMKGHSHVYWYRQLPEEGLKFMVYLQKENIIDESGMPKERFSAEFPKEGPSILRIQQVVRGDSAAYFCASSPGQGGGYTFGSGTRLTVV.

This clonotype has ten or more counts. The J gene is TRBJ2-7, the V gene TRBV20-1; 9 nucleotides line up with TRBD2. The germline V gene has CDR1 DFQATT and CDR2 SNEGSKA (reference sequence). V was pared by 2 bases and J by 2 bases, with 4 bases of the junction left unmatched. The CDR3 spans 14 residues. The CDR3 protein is CSARLAGIPYEQYF. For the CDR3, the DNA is TGCAGTGCTAGACTAGCGGGGATCCCCTACGAGCAGTACTTC.

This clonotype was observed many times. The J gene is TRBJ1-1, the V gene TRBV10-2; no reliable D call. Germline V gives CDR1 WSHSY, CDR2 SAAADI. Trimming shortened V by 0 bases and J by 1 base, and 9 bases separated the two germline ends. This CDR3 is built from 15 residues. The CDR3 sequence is CASSESSSQNTEAFF. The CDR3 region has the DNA TGCGCCAGCAGTGAGTCCAGCAGCCAGAACACTGAAGCTTTCTTT.

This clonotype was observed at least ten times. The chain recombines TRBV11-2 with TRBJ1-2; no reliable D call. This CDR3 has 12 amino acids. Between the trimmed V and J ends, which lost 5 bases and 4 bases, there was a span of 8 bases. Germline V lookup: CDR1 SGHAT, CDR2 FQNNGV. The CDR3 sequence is CASSREAYGYTF. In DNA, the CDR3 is TGTGCCAGCAGCCGCGAGGCCTATGGCTACACCTTC.

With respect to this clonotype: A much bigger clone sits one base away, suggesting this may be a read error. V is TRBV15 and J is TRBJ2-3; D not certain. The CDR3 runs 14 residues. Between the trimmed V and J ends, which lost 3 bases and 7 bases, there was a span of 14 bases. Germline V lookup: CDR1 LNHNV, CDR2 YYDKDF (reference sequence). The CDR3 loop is CATSSDVLVYTQYF. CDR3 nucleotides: TGTGCCACCAGCAGTGATGTGTTGGTCTATACGCAGTATTTT.

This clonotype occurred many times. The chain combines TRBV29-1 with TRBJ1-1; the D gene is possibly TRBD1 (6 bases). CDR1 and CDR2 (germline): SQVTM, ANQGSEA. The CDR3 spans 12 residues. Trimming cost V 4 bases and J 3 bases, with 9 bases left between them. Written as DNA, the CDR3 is TGCAGCGTTGTGAGGGGGGACACTGAAGCTTTCTTT. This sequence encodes CSVVRGDTEAFF.

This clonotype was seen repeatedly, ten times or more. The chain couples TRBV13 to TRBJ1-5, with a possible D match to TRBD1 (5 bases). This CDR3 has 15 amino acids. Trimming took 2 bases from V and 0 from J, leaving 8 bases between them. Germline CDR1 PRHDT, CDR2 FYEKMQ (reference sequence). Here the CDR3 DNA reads TGTGCCAGCAGCTTATGGGGGGATAGCAATCAGCCCCAGCATTTT. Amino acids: CASSLWGDSNQPQHF.

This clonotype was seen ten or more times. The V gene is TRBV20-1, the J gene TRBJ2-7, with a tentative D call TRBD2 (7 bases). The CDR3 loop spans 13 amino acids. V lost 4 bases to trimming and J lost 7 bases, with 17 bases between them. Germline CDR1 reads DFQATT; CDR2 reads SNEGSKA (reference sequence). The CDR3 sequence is CSATLGGAGEQYF. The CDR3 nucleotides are TGCAGTGCTACCCTGGGGGGGGCTGGAGAGCAGTACTTC.

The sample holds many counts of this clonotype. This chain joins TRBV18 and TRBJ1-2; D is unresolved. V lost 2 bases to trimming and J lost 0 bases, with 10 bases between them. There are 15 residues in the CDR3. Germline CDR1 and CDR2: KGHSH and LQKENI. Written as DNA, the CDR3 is TGTGCCAGCTCACCAAGTCCTACCACTAACTATGGCTACACCTTC. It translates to CASSPSPTTNYGYTF.

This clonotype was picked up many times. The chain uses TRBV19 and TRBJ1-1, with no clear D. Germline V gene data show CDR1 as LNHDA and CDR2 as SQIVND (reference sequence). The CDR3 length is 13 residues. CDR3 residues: CATTVQPNTEAFF. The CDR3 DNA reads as TGTGCTACAACGGTGCAGCCGAACACTGAAGCTTTCTTT.

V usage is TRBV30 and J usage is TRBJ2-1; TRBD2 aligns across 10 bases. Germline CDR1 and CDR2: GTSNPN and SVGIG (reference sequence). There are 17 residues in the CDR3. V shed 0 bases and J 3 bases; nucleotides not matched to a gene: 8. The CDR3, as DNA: TGTGCCTGGAGTGTACTTGCTGGACTAGCGGACTACAATGAGCAGTTCTTC. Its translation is CAWSVLAGLADYNEQFF.

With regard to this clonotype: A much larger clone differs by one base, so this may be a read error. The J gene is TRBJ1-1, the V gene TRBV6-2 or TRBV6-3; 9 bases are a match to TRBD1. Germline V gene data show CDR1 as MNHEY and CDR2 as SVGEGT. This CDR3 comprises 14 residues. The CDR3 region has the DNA TGTGCCAGCAGTTCGGGACAGGGTGTCACTGAAACTTTCTTT. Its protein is CASSSGQGVTETFF.

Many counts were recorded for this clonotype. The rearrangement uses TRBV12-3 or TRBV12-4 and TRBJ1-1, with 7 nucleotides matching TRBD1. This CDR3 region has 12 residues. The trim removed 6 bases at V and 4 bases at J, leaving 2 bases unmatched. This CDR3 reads CASRQGTTEAFF. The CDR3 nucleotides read TGTGCCAGCAGACAGGGGACCACTGAAGCTTTCTTT.

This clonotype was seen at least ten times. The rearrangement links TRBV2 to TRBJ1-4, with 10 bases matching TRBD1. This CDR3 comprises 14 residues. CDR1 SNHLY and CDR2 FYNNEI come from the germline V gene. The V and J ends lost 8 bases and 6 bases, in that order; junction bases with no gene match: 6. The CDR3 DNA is TGTGCCAGCGAGACAGGGACAGGGGATGAAAAACTGTTTTTT. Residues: CASETGTGDEKLFF.

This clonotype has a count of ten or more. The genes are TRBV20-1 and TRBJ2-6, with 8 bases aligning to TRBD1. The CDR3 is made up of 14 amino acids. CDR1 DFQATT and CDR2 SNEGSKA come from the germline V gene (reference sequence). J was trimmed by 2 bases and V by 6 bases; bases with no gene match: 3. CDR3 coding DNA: TGCAGTGCAGAACAGGGGGCTGGGGCCAACGTCCTGACTTTC. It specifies CSAEQGAGANVLTF.

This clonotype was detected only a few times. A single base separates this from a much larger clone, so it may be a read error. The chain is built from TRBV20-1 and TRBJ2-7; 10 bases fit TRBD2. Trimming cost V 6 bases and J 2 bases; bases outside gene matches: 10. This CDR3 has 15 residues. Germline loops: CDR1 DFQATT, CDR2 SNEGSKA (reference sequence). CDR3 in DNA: TGCAGTGCCCCCGGGGTAGCGGGGGGCACCTACGAGCAGTACTTC. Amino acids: CSAPGVAGGTYEQYF.

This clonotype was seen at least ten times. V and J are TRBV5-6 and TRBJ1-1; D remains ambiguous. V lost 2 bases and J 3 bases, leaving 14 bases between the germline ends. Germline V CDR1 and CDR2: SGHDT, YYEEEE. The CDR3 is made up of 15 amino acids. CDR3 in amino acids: CASSFLGVLDTEAFF. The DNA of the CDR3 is TGTGCCAGCAGCTTTTTGGGTGTTTTAGACACTGAAGCTTTCTTT.

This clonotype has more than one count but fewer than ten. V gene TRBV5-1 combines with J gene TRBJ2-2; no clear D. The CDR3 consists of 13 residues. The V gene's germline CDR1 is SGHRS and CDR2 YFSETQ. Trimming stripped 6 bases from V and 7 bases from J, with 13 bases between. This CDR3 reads CASIRGVVGELFF. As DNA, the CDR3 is TGCGCCAGCATCCGTGGTGTTGTCGGGGAGCTGTTTTTT. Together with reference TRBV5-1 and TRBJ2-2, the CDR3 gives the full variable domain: KAGVTQTPRYLIKTRGQQVTLSCSPISGHRSVSWYQQTPGQGLQFLFEYFSETQRNKGNFPGRFSGRQFSNSRSEMNVSTLELGDSALYLCASIRGVVGELFFGEGSRLTVL.

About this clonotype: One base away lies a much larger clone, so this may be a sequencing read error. The CDR3 spells CASSLYQDTTDTQYF. The CDR3 coding sequence is TGTGCCAGCAGTCTTTACCAGGACACCACAGATACGCAGTATTTT. This chain links TRBV12-3 or TRBV12-4 with TRBJ2-3, with D possibly TRBD1 on 5 matching bases. V shed 5 bases and J shed 2 bases, with 14 bases lying between them. The CDR3 has 15 residues.

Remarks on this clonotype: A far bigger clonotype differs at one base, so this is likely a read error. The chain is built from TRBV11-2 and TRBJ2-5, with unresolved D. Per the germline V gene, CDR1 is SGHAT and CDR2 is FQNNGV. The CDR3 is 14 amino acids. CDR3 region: CASSLGSIYNEQLF. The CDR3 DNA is TGTGCCAGCAGCTTAGGTAGCATCTACAATGAGCAGCTCTTC. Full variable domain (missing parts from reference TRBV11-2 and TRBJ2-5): EAGVAQSPRYKIIEKRQSVAFWCNPISGHATLYWYQQILGQGPKLLIQFQNNGVVDDSQLPKDRFSAERLKGVDSTLKIQPAKLEDSAVYLCASSLGSIYNEQLFGPGTRLLVL.